The clone carrying this TCR beta chain was observed a handful of times. During its preparation, the TCRbeta library received unique molecular identifiers. In TCRdb, the PCR reads were re-called with MiXCR into one record per CDR3 protein. The data hold over 300,000 distinct CDR3 sequences, with about a tenth observed a single time. Germline V lookup: CDR1 SGHTA, CDR2 FQGTGA. The CDR3 totals 15 residues. With V trimmed by 2 bases and J by 8 bases, 9 bases remained unmatched. These data are taken from a study of T-cell reconstitution after alpha-beta-depleted transplantation in children. The starting material was PBMCs from the stem cell graft donor, obtained from the stem cell graft. This receptor was identified in a human donor who donated a stem cell graft to a child with acute lymphoblastic leukemia. The chain links TRBV7-3 to TRBJ2-1, with 7 bases fitting TRBD2. CDR3 loop: CASSLSLAVLDEQFF. CDR3 DNA: TGTGCCAGCAGCTTATCTCTAGCGGTATTGGATGAGCAGTTCTTC.